This is a list of T cell receptor beta chains from one sample in a study of OX40 agonist ivuxolimab in advanced cancers. Repertoires were generated with immunoSEQ multiplex PCR, while TCRdb's copy carries only in-frame clones and drops some. This sample has 35,000 to 55,000 clones, with 70% to 90% found just once. The sequencing used CD4+ or CD8+ T cells sorted from blood, collected in a trial of the OX40 agonist ivuxolimab. The receptors were gathered from an adult with an advanced solid tumor such as melanoma, head and neck, liver or kidney cancer. Both conserved end residues are part of each CDR3. D genes are given only for firm matches. Only part of the rows carry a size: once, few, many, or a class if the clone is expanded.

CDR3: CASFRSSLLDEQFF
DNA: TGTGCCAGCTTCCGTTCTTCCCTCCTCGATGAGCAGTTCTTC
D: .
size: .
V: TRBV28
J: TRBJ2-1

CDR3: CAWSVRGQGGTEAFF
DNA: TGTGCCTGGAGTGTACGGGGACAGGGAGGCACTGAAGCTTTCTTT
D: TRBD1
size: .
V: TRBV30
J: TRBJ1-1

CDR3: CASSPGGGYTF
DNA: TGTGCCAGCTCACCAGGGGGCGGCTACACCTTC
D: .
size: .
V: TRBV18
J: TRBJ1-2

CDR3: CAITPGQGLGGETQYF
DNA: TGTGCCATCACCCCGGGACAGGGGCTGGGAGGAGAGACCCAGTACTTC
D: TRBD1
size: .
V: TRBV10-3
J: TRBJ2-5

CDR3: CASSLWRTTNEKLFF
DNA: TGTGCCAGCAGCCTCTGGCGGACAACTAATGAAAAACTGTTTTTT
D: .
size: .
V: TRBV28
J: TRBJ1-4

CDR3: CATMERNNEQFF
DNA: TGTGCCACCATGGAGAGAAACAATGAGCAGTTCTTC
D: .
size: once
V: TRBV2
J: TRBJ2-1

CDR3: CASSQGLAEETQYF
DNA: TGTGCCAGCAGCCAAGGACTAGCGGAAGAGACCCAGTACTTC
D: TRBD2
size: .
V: TRBV4-2
J: TRBJ2-5

CDR3: CASSVAGTGVVGTEAFF
DNA: TGTGCCAGCAGCGTAGCTGGGACAGGGGTGGTGGGCACTGAAGCTTTCTTT
D: TRBD1
size: .
V: TRBV9
J: TRBJ1-1

CDR3: CASSLSPSLNTGELFF
DNA: TGTGCCAGCAGTTTATCGCCTAGCTTGAACACCGGGGAGCTGTTTTTT
D: .
size: .
V: TRBV27
J: TRBJ2-2

CDR3: CASRTSAYNEQFF
DNA: TGTGCCAGTAGGACTAGTGCCTACAATGAGCAGTTCTTC
D: TRBD2
size: .
V: TRBV25-1
J: TRBJ2-1

CDR3: CASRATGASGNTIYF
DNA: TGCGCCAGCAGGGCGACAGGGGCCTCTGGAAACACCATATATTTT
D: TRBD1
size: .
V: TRBV10-2
J: TRBJ1-3

CDR3: CASSLNTMPPGEQFF
DNA: TGTGCCAGCAGCCTCAACACAATGCCTCCTGGTGAGCAGTTCTTC
D: .
size: .
V: TRBV7-3
J: TRBJ2-1

CDR3: CAWSRTSGPQHF
DNA: TGTGCCTGGAGTCGGACGTCGGGGCCCCAGCATTTT
D: .
size: few
V: TRBV30
J: TRBJ1-5

CDR3: CSVSGMETQYF
DNA: TGCAGCGTTAGCGGGATGGAGACCCAGTACTTC
D: TRBD2
size: .
V: TRBV29-1
J: TRBJ2-5

CDR3: CASSPTHMTGKMNTEAFF
DNA: TGTGCCAGCTCACCAACTCATATGACAGGGAAAATGAACACTGAAGCTTTCTTT
D: TRBD1
size: .
V: TRBV18
J: TRBJ1-1

CDR3: CASSVELAGPQETQYF
DNA: TGTGCCAGCAGCGTAGAACTAGCGGGACCGCAAGAGACCCAGTACTTC
D: TRBD2
size: .
V: TRBV9
J: TRBJ2-5

CDR3: CASSRGASGVTGELFF
DNA: TGCGCCAGCAGCCGGGGGGCTAGCGGGGTCACCGGGGAGCTGTTTTTT
D: TRBD2
size: .
V: TRBV5-1
J: TRBJ2-2

CDR3: CASGTLAGGQRNEQFF
DNA: TGTGCCAGCGGCACGTTAGCGGGAGGGCAAAGGAATGAGCAGTTCTTC
D: TRBD2
size: .
V: TRBV27
J: TRBJ2-1

CDR3: CASSPNQLTDTQYF
DNA: TGCGCCAGCAGCCCCAACCAACTCACAGATACGCAGTATTTT
D: .
size: .
V: TRBV5-1
J: TRBJ2-3

CDR3: CASSLRGRGEQYF
DNA: TGTGCCAGCAGCTTAAGGGGGCGCGGGGAGCAGTACTTC
D: TRBD1
size: .
V: TRBV7-2
J: TRBJ2-7

CDR3: CASSEGAGETQYF
DNA: TGTGCCAGCAGTGAGGGGGCCGGAGAGACCCAGTACTTC
D: TRBD1
size: .
V: TRBV27
J: TRBJ2-5

CDR3: CASSPQNTGELFF
DNA: TGTGCCAGCAGCCCTCAGAACACCGGGGAGCTGTTTTTT
D: .
size: .
V: TRBV7-3
J: TRBJ2-2

CDR3: CASSTIAGVNDEQFF
DNA: TGCGCCAGCAGCACCATAGCGGGAGTGAACGATGAGCAGTTCTTC
D: TRBD2
size: .
V: TRBV5-1
J: TRBJ2-1

CDR3: CASSLPWRKERGSSNEQFF
DNA: TGTGCCAGCAGCTTACCGTGGCGGAAGGAGCGGGGTAGTTCCAATGAGCAGTTCTTC
D: TRBD2
size: .
V: TRBV11-2
J: TRBJ2-1

CDR3: CASSLQGTHGYTF
DNA: TGTGCCAGCAGCTTGCAGGGAACCCATGGCTACACCTTC
D: .
size: .
V: TRBV5-4
J: TRBJ1-2

CDR3: CASSPVPAGVLETQYF
DNA: TGTGCCAGCTCACCAGTCCCGGCGGGAGTCTTAGAGACCCAGTACTTC
D: TRBD2
size: .
V: TRBV18
J: TRBJ2-5

CDR3: CASSLFGSSYNEQFF
DNA: TGTGCCAGCAGCCTTTTCGGGAGCTCCTACAATGAGCAGTTCTTC
D: .
size: .
V: TRBV28
J: TRBJ2-1

CDR3: CASSRYEQYF
DNA: TGTGCCAGTAGTCGGTACGAGCAGTACTTC
D: .
size: .
V: TRBV19
J: TRBJ2-7

CDR3: CASSMGSGPSTDTQYF
DNA: TGTGCCAGTAGTATGGGCAGCGGGCCTAGCACAGATACGCAGTATTTT
D: .
size: .
V: TRBV19
J: TRBJ2-3

CDR3: CASSLKAQGANTGELFF
DNA: TGTGCCAGCAGCTTAAAGGCCCAGGGGGCTAACACCGGGGAGCTGTTTTTT
D: TRBD1
size: .
V: TRBV7-3
J: TRBJ2-2

CDR3: CSVGGGQYTDTQYF
DNA: TGCAGCGTTGGGGGGGGACAATACACAGATACGCAGTATTTT
D: .
size: .
V: TRBV29-1
J: TRBJ2-3

CDR3: CASSPRGLNTGELFF
DNA: TGTGCCAGCAGCCCCAGGGGCCTGAACACCGGGGAGCTGTTTTTT
D: .
size: .
V: TRBV11-1
J: TRBJ2-2

CDR3: CAISVQGNTEAFF
DNA: TGTGCCATCAGCGTACAGGGGAACACTGAAGCTTTCTTT
D: .
size: .
V: TRBV10-3
J: TRBJ1-1

CDR3: CASSYQTGGGYGYTF
DNA: TGTGCCAGCAGTTACCAAACCGGAGGCGGCTATGGCTACACCTTC
D: .
size: once
V: TRBV28
J: TRBJ1-2

CDR3: CASSVGTSGTDTQYF
DNA: TGTGCCAGCAGCGTCGGGACTAGCGGCACAGATACGCAGTATTTT
D: TRBD2
size: .
V: TRBV9
J: TRBJ2-3

CDR3: CASSLSGQETQYF
DNA: TGTGCCAGCAGCTTATCGGGACAAGAGACCCAGTACTTC
D: .
size: .
V: TRBV7-3
J: TRBJ2-5

CDR3: CAILGAEGYTF
DNA: TGTGCCATCTTAGGGGCGGAAGGCTACACCTTC
D: .
size: .
V: TRBV10-3
J: TRBJ1-2

CDR3: CTSSPSGQGATHEQYF
DNA: TGCACCAGCAGCCCATCCGGACAGGGGGCTACCCACGAGCAGTACTTC
D: .
size: few
V: TRBV1
J: TRBJ2-7

CDR3: CASSLGGISLAEAFF
DNA: TGCGCCAGCAGCTTGGGGGGGATCTCTTTGGCTGAAGCTTTCTTT
D: .
size: .
V: TRBV5-1
J: TRBJ1-1

CDR3: CAWSAGPNSPLHF
DNA: TGTGCCTGGAGTGCGGGGCCCAATTCACCCCTCCACTTT
D: .
size: .
V: TRBV30
J: TRBJ1-6

CDR3: CASSYSHAGQKAFF
DNA: TGTGCCAGCAGTTACTCCCATGCGGGACAGAAAGCTTTCTTT
D: TRBD1
size: .
V: TRBV6-5
J: TRBJ1-1